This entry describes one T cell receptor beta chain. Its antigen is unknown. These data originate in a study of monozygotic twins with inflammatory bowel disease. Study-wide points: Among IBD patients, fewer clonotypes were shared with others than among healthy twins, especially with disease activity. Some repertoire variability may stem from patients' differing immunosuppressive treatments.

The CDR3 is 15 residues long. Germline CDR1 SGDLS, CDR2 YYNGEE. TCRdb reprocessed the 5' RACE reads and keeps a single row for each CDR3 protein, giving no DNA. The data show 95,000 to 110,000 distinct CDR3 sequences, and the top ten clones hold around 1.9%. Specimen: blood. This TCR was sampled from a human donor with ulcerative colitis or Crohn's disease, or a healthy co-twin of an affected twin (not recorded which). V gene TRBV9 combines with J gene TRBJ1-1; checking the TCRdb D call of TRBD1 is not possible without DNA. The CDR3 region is CASSVGGDPNTEAFF.